Detailed here is one T cell receptor (beta chain). Assay: immunoSEQ multiplex PCR; the TCRdb copy retains only in-frame clones and omits some. The sample lists roughly 200,000 clones, about 87% occurring once. The data are from a study of blood T cell repertoires in COVID-19. Deletions cut 4 bases from V and 14 bases from J, with 18 bases between. The CDR3 runs to 13 residues. CDR1 and CDR2 from the germline V gene are LGHNT and FRNRAP. The TCR comes from a woman in her thirties with acute or convalescent COVID-19. V is TRBV12-5 and J is TRBJ2-1, with D possibly being TRBD1 (6 bases). Material for sequencing was peripheral blood. The CDR3 DNA reads as TGTGCTAGTGGTTGGGGCAGGGGCGAGGGGGAGTTCTTC. Translating gives CASGWGRGEGEFF. Supplemented by reference TRBV12-5 and TRBJ2-1, the full variable domain reads DARVTQTPRHKVTEMGQEVTMRCQPILGHNTVFWYRQTMMQGLELLAYFRNRAPLDDSGMPKDRFSAEMPDATLATLKIQPSEPRDSAVYFCASGWGRGEGEFFGPGTRLTVL.